Below are 4 T cell receptor beta chains sequenced from a single sample in a study of blood T cell repertoires in COVID-19. Clones were read by immunoSEQ multiplex PCR, and TCRdb kept only the in-frame ones, dropping some. The sample shows approximately 300,000 clones, 80% to 90% of them seen only once. Sample: peripheral blood. The receptors stem from a woman aged 40-49 years with acute or convalescent COVID-19.

The genes are TRBV30 and TRBJ2-1; D might be TRBD2 (7 bases). Trimming stripped 4 bases from V and 9 bases from J, with 19 bases between. The CDR3 length is 14 residues. From germline, CDR1 is GTSNPN and CDR2 SVGIG (reference sequence). This CDR3 reads CAWNGEGGPGEQFF. The CDR3 DNA sequence: TGTGCCTGGAACGGGGAGGGGGGGCCAGGTGAGCAGTTCTTC.

The chain links TRBV20-1 to TRBJ2-5; 7 positions agree with TRBD1. The germline V gene has CDR1 DFQATT and CDR2 SNEGSKA (reference sequence). The CDR3 has 16 residues. V lost 3 bases, J lost 3 bases, and 13 bases stayed unmatched. In DNA, the CDR3 is TGCAGTGCTAGTACGACAGGGCGACAGATCAAAGAGACCCAGTACTTC. Its translation: CSASTTGRQIKETQYF.

V gene TRBV7-2 combines with J gene TRBJ2-2; possibly TRBD2 for D (6 bases). Trimming took off 2 bases at V and 7 bases at J, with 14 bases between the two ends. The CDR3 has 15 amino acids. Germline V gene data show CDR1 as SGHTA and CDR2 as FQGNSA. The CDR3 sequence: CASSLQRRRGGELFF. The CDR3 DNA follows: TGTGCCAGCAGCTTACAACGACGGAGGGGCGGGGAGCTGTTTTTT.

J is TRBJ1-2 and V is TRBV9, with D uncertain. This CDR3 region has 18 residues. Per the germline V gene, CDR1 is SGDLS and CDR2 is YYNGEE. The V end lost 3 bases, the J end lost 0 bases, and 21 bases lay between the germline ends. In DNA form, the CDR3 reads TGTGCCAGCAGCGGGTTCACGAGGTCCCCGCTTGCTAACTATGGCTACACCTTC. This gives the protein CASSGFTRSPLANYGYTF.